Sequencing of this T cell receptor beta chain was carried out in a study of early T cells in non-severe SARS-CoV-2 infection. TCRdb analysed the 5' RACE reads with MiXCR anew, one entry per CDR3 protein. The table includes tens of thousands of distinct CDR3 sequences, approximately 5.6% detected once. There are many counts of this clonotype. The sequence was obtained from an adult who was a healthcare worker with PCR-confirmed SARS-CoV-2 infection or an uninfected control (not recorded which). Specimen: whole blood.

DNA for the CDR3: TGTGCCAGTAGTGGTCGACAGAGCTCCTACAATGAGCAGTTCTTC. Translating gives CASSGRQSSYNEQFF. This rearrangement joins TRBV19 to TRBJ2-1; TRBD1 might be the D (5 bases). Germline CDR1 reads LNHDA; CDR2 reads SQIVND (reference sequence). V lost 5 bases, J lost 0 bases, and 11 bases lay in between. The length of the CDR3 is 15 residues.